This T cell receptor (beta chain) was profiled in a study of T cell changes during pregnancy in multiple sclerosis. This CDR3 is 14 amino acids long. The germline V gene encodes CDR1 SEHNR and CDR2 FQNEAQ (reference sequence). V was shortened by 5 bases and J by 0 bases, with 9 bases between the two germline ends. Clones were sequenced by immunoSEQ multiplex PCR, and TCRdb holds only the in-frame ones, with some missing. The repertoire has 35,000 to 50,000 clones, 89% of them found once; the top ten carry about 0.6%. The material was CD4+ T cells from peripheral blood mononuclear cells, obtained in the first trimester of pregnancy. This clonotype was obtained from a female donor with multiple sclerosis, enrolled in a pregnancy study. The chain is built from TRBV7-9 and TRBJ2-3; D perhaps matches TRBD2 (6 bases). The CDR3 DNA is TGTGCCAGCAGCCTTAGCGGAAGCACAGATACGCAGTATTTT. Translated: CASSLSGSTDTQYF.